This TCR beta chain was retrieved from a study of T cells after yellow fever vaccination. In this sample, this clonotype turned up a few times. The antigen remains undetermined. TCRdb independently ran MiXCR on the 5' RACE reads; one entry per CDR3 protein. Among about 300,000 distinct CDR3 sequences listed, around 10% were seen once. Germline CDR1 and CDR2: DFQATT and SNEGSKA (reference sequence). V was trimmed by 3 bases and J by 4 bases, leaving 7 bases between them. The CDR3 runs 12 residues. Points from the study as a whole: It was a weaker secondary response, yet one that peaked faster, at day 5 versus 15. Within FACS-sorted repertoires, abundant clonotypes contaminating from the bulk population could be present. A large majority of primary-vaccination clones showed up again after the booster (96% CD4, about 87% CD8).

This sequence was found in a man aged 18 to 30 who received the YFV17D yellow fever vaccine. The material was CD4+ T cells sorted from PBMCs, obtained 5 days after the yellow fever booster vaccination. The V and J genes are TRBV20-1 and TRBJ1-5; weak D call: TRBD1 (5 bases). CDR3 coding DNA: TGCAGTGCTAGCGGGGGGAATCAGCCCCAGCATTTT. It specifies CSASGGNQPQHF.